This entry lists 28 T cell receptor beta chains sequenced from one sample in a study of blood T cell repertoires in COVID-19. The assay was immunoSEQ multiplex PCR, and TCRdb's table has in-frame clones only and misses some. The sample includes 400,000 to 550,000 clones, roughly 89% of them seen just once. Sequencing was carried out using peripheral blood. These receptors were collected from a woman in her twenties or thirties with acute or convalescent COVID-19.

This chain connects TRBV2 to TRBJ2-5, with 8 bases identical to TRBD1. The CDR3 is 14 amino acids. With V trimmed by 6 bases and J by 3 bases, 6 bases remained unmatched. Germline V lookup: CDR1 SNHLY, CDR2 FYNNEI. The DNA of the CDR3 is TGTGCCAGCAGGACAGGGGCCCTCAAAGAGACCCAGTACTTC. Protein product: CASRTGALKETQYF.

V and J are TRBV18 and TRBJ2-2; 7 nucleotides agree with TRBD2. After removal of 0 bases from V and 3 bases from J, the junction contained 13 bases not matched to a gene. The CDR3 is made up of 19 amino acids. The germline V gene encodes CDR1 KGHSH and CDR2 LQKENI. DNA for the CDR3: TGTGCCAGCTCACCACCGACCCGGCAGCGGGGAAGCGACACCGGGGAGCTGTTTTTT. Translating it yields CASSPPTRQRGSDTGELFF. Based on the CDR3 plus reference TRBV18 and TRBJ2-2, the full variable domain is NAGVMQNPRHLVRRRGQEARLRCSPMKGHSHVYWYRQLPEEGLKFMVYLQKENIIDESGMPKERFSAEFPKEGPSILRIQQVVRGDSAAYFCASSPPTRQRGSDTGELFFGEGSRLTVL.

V usage is TRBV5-1 and J usage is TRBJ1-2, with D possibly being TRBD1 (6 bases). The CDR3 spans 14 residues. V lost 1 base to trimming and J lost 4 bases, with 11 bases between them. Germline V gene data show CDR1 as SGHRS and CDR2 as YFSETQ. The CDR3 protein is CASSLKGTTYGYTF. In DNA form, the CDR3 reads TGCGCCAGCAGCTTGAAGGGGACAACCTATGGCTACACCTTC.

This chain uses TRBV6-8 with TRBJ1-4, with a tentative D call TRBD1 (5 bases). This CDR3 has 17 amino acids. CDR1 is MNHGY and CDR2 is SAAAGT in the germline V gene. V lost 4 bases to trimming and J lost 0 bases, with 15 bases between them. Here the CDR3 DNA reads TGTGCCAGCAGTTCCCGCGCAGGGTTAGCAACTAATGAAAAACTGTTTTTT. Amino acids: CASSSRAGLATNEKLFF.

The genes are TRBV4-1 and TRBJ2-7; D perhaps matches TRBD2 (6 bases). Germline V lookup: CDR1 MGHRA, CDR2 YSYEKL. CDR3 size: 12 residues. V lost 5 bases, J lost 5 bases, and 10 bases lay in between. CDR3 DNA sequence: TGCGCCAGCAGCGACCGGGGGAACGAGCAGTACTTC. This gives the protein CASSDRGNEQYF.

This clone was detected only once. The rearrangement joins TRBV5-5 to TRBJ1-6; 9 nucleotides agree with TRBD1. The junction had 19 bases not matched to a gene; V was cut back by 5 bases and J by 10 bases. CDR1 is SGHKS and CDR2 is YYEKEE in the germline V gene (reference sequence). This CDR3 has 18 amino acids. CDR3 nucleotide sequence: TGTGCCAGCAGTCCCAGGGACAGGGCAATTTTAATCAACTCACCCCTCCACTTT. Its protein is CASSPRDRAILINSPLHF.

The V call is TRBV11-2, the J call TRBJ2-7; TRBD2 might be the D (6 bases). This CDR3 contains 13 residues. V was clipped by 0 bases and J by 6 bases, with 9 bases between them. CDR1 and CDR2 from the germline V gene are SGHAT and FQNNGV. The CDR3 loop is CASSLDAGSEQYF. CDR3 coding DNA: TGTGCCAGCAGCTTAGATGCGGGGTCCGAGCAGTACTTC.

V gene TRBV9 combines with J gene TRBJ2-1, with a weak D call TRBD2 (6 bases). This CDR3 has 15 residues. Trimming removed 0 bases at V and 6 bases at J, with 13 bases between. The V gene's germline CDR1 is SGDLS and CDR2 YYNGEE. CDR3 residues: CASSVGLESGNEQFF. CDR3 in DNA: TGTGCCAGCAGCGTAGGACTAGAGTCCGGCAATGAGCAGTTCTTC.

The CDR3 DNA reads as TGTGCCAGCAGTCAGGGTACTACGAGCGAGCAGTACTTC. It yields the protein CASSQGTTSEQYF. This chain links TRBV11-2 with TRBJ2-7, with D possibly TRBD1 on 5 matching bases. The germline V gene encodes CDR1 SGHAT and CDR2 FQNNGV. The germline V and J ends were trimmed by 6 bases and 6 bases, with 15 bases remaining between them. This CDR3 spans 13 amino acids. Supplemented by reference TRBV11-2 and TRBJ2-7, the full variable domain reads EAGVAQSPRYKIIEKRQSVAFWCNPISGHATLYWYQQILGQGPKLLIQFQNNGVVDDSQLPKDRFSAERLKGVDSTLKIQPAKLEDSAVYLCASSQGTTSEQYFGPGTRLTVT.

The chain recombines TRBV28 with TRBJ1-5, with 8 bases lining up with TRBD1. Looked up from germline, CDR1 is MDHEN and CDR2 is SYDVKM. The junction had 14 bases not matched to a gene; V was cut back by 3 bases and J by 1 base. The CDR3 contains 19 residues. The CDR3 reads CASSFRSWTGRGSNQPQHF. CDR3 nucleotide sequence: TGTGCCAGCAGTTTTCGTAGTTGGACAGGGAGGGGAAGCAATCAGCCCCAGCATTTT.

This clone was recorded only once. J is TRBJ1-5 and V is TRBV9, with 10 bases lining up with TRBD1. From germline, CDR1 is SGDLS and CDR2 YYNGEE. The CDR3 runs 15 residues. J lost 2 bases, V lost 4 bases, and 3 bases had no gene match. CDR3 sequence reads: CASSPGTGGNQPQHF. The CDR3 region has the DNA TGTGCCAGCAGCCCCGGGACAGGGGGCAATCAGCCCCAGCATTTT. Full variable domain (outside the CDR3, taken from reference TRBV9 and TRBJ1-5): DSGVTQTPKHLITATGQRVTLRCSPRSGDLSVYWYQQSLDQGLQFLIQYYNGEERAKGNILERFSAQQFPDLHSELNLSSLELGDSALYFCASSPGTGGNQPQHFGDGTRLSIL.

The rearrangement joins TRBV10-3 to TRBJ2-5; 9 bases fit TRBD2. Germline CDR1 and CDR2: ENHRY and SYGVKD. The CDR3 is 14 residues long. Trimming cost V 4 bases and J 1 base; bases outside gene matches: 1. CDR3 sequence: CAISASGAQETQYF. CDR3 DNA: TGTGCCATCAGTGCTAGCGGGGCCCAAGAGACCCAGTACTTC.

A few counts support this clone. The gene calls are TRBV5-6 and TRBJ2-3, with a weak D call TRBD2 (5 bases). The CDR3 consists of 14 residues. Trimming shortened V by 1 base and J by 5 bases, and 11 bases separated the two germline ends. CDR1 and CDR2 from the germline V gene are SGHDT and YYEEEE. CDR3 sequence: CASSLWLREDTQYF. Written as DNA, the CDR3 is TGTGCCAGCAGCTTGTGGCTCCGGGAAGATACGCAGTATTTT.

V is TRBV30 and J is TRBJ1-6; 7 positions match TRBD1. The CDR3 loop spans 13 amino acids. Germline values: CDR1 GTSNPN, CDR2 SVGIG (reference sequence). Germline trimming cut 7 bases from V and 7 bases from J; bases unmatched to any gene: 7. The DNA for the CDR3 is TGTGCCTCCCAGCTGGACAGGAATTCACCCCTCCACTTT. Its protein is CASQLDRNSPLHF.

The chain is built from TRBV6-2 or TRBV6-3 and TRBJ1-1; 9 bases match TRBD1. The CDR3 covers 13 residues. Germline CDR1 reads MNHEY; CDR2 reads SVGEGT. With 5 bases clipped from V and 8 bases from J, the junction kept 6 bases outside the gene matches. CDR3 amino acids: CASSGTGGREAFF. The CDR3 DNA is TGTGCCAGCAGTGGAACAGGGGGCAGAGAAGCTTTCTTT.

The chain combines TRBV28 with TRBJ2-1, with TRBD2 matching 13 bases. Germline-derived CDR1 and CDR2 are MDHEN and SYDVKM. CDR3 size: 15 residues. The J segment lost 7 bases and the V segment lost 7 bases, leaving 7 bases of the junction unmatched. The CDR3, as DNA: TGTGCCAGCAATCCACTAGCGGGGGGGGGTAATGAGCAGTTCTTC. It encodes CASNPLAGGGNEQFF.

This sequence joins TRBV29-1 and TRBJ1-1, with no clear D. V was cut by 5 bases and J by 0 bases, with 13 bases left in between. Germline V gene data show CDR1 as SQVTM and CDR2 as ANQGSEA. This CDR3 is 14 amino acids long. The CDR3 reads CSVRGPKMNTEAFF. The CDR3 bases are TGCAGCGTTAGAGGCCCGAAGATGAACACTGAAGCTTTCTTT.

V usage is TRBV30 and J usage is TRBJ2-3, with TRBD2 as a possible D gene (6 bases). Trimming cost V 5 bases and J 2 bases, with 14 bases left between them. CDR3 size: 14 residues. Germline V gene data show CDR1 as GTSNPN and CDR2 as SVGIG (reference sequence). CDR3 protein: CAWCAGSNTDTQYF. CDR3 DNA sequence: TGTGCCTGGTGTGCGGGGTCTAACACAGATACGCAGTATTTT.

The CDR3 region is CASSIWDRSDEQYF. The CDR3 DNA sequence: TGCGCCAGCAGCATTTGGGACAGGAGCGACGAGCAGTACTTC. This chain joins TRBV4-1 and TRBJ2-7; TRBD1 agrees at 8 bases. Trimming at V came to 5 bases and at J to 5 bases, leaving 8 bases not matched to a gene. This CDR3 region has 14 residues. Germline assignment: CDR1 MGHRA and CDR2 YSYEKL.

CDR3 protein: CASSPPGQANTEAFF. CDR3 nucleotide sequence: TGTGCCAGCAGTCCGCCGGGACAGGCGAACACTGAAGCTTTCTTT. The rearrangement links TRBV28 to TRBJ1-1; 8 bases align to TRBD1. V lost 5 bases and J lost 1; bases outside the gene matches: 6. The germline CDR1 and CDR2 sequences are MDHEN and SYDVKM. The CDR3 spans 15 residues.

The rearrangement uses TRBV24-1 and TRBJ1-5, with a possible D match to TRBD1 (6 bases). The CDR3 is 13 residues long. Germline-derived CDR1 and CDR2 are KGHDR and SFDVKD. The germline V and J ends were trimmed by 5 bases and 5 bases, with 9 bases remaining between them. The CDR3: CATSAQGYQPQHF. In nucleotides, the CDR3 is TGTGCCACCAGTGCACAGGGTTATCAGCCCCAGCATTTT.

This clone was counted a few times. This chain connects TRBV24-1 to TRBJ2-3, with TRBD2 identical over 8 bases. J was trimmed by 0 bases and V by 12 bases; bases with no gene match: 7. The CDR3 loop spans 14 amino acids. From germline, CDR1 is KGHDR and CDR2 SFDVKD. DNA for the CDR3: TGTGCCGTCGGCCCGGGGGGGAGCACAGATACGCAGTATTTT. The encoded protein is CAVGPGGSTDTQYF.

The chain employs TRBV7-7 and TRBJ2-2, with 9 positions matching TRBD2. The CDR3 extends over 16 amino acids. Germline lookup yields CDR1 SSHAT and CDR2 FNYEAQ (reference sequence). The ends lost 4 bases at V and 6 bases at J; junction bases unmatched: 9. The CDR3 region is CASSSTRASGAGELFF. CDR3 DNA: TGTGCCAGCAGCTCCACCCGCGCTAGCGGGGCCGGGGAGCTGTTTTTT.

This rearrangement joins TRBV28 to TRBJ2-1, with 12 bases aligning to TRBD2. CDR3 length: 14 amino acids. Per the germline V gene, CDR1 is MDHEN and CDR2 is SYDVKM. V shed 5 bases and J 6 bases; nucleotides not matched to a gene: 2. CDR3 amino acids: CASSRLAGANEQFF. The CDR3 DNA follows: TGTGCCAGCAGTCGACTAGCGGGGGCCAATGAGCAGTTCTTC. The full variable domain, in which reference TRBV28 and TRBJ2-1 provide the parts outside the CDR3, is DVKVTQSSRYLVKRTGEKVFLECVQDMDHENMFWYRQDPGLGLRLIYFSYDVKMKEKGDIPEGYSVSREKKERFSLILESASTNQTSMYLCASSRLAGANEQFFGPGTRLTVL.

This clone was counted only a few times. The chain uses TRBV19 and TRBJ1-1; 7 positions match TRBD1. Trimming cost V 4 bases and J 5 bases; bases outside gene matches: 7. This CDR3 comprises 14 residues. Germline V gives CDR1 LNHDA, CDR2 SQIVND (reference sequence). The CDR3 protein is CASSTPGQTTEAFF. DNA for the CDR3: TGTGCCAGTAGTACCCCGGGACAGACTACTGAAGCTTTCTTT.

The V call is TRBV19, the J call TRBJ1-1; no definite D call. The V and J ends lost 8 bases and 1 base respectively, with 14 bases between them. This CDR3 is 14 amino acids long. The germline CDR1 and CDR2 sequences are LNHDA and SQIVND (reference sequence). CDR3 amino acids: CASRRGTPNTEAFF. The CDR3 region has the DNA TGTGCCAGTCGCCGGGGAACACCGAACACTGAAGCTTTCTTT.

This clone was seen just once. The V gene is TRBV5-4, the J gene TRBJ2-3; 7 nucleotides align to TRBD1. Germline CDR1 reads SGHNT; CDR2 reads YYREEE (reference sequence). The CDR3 consists of 15 residues. V lost 4 bases to trimming and J lost 3 bases; unmatched junction nucleotides: 8. CDR3 amino acids: CASSTRQGFTDTQYF. CDR3 DNA: TGTGCCAGCAGCACTCGACAGGGCTTTACAGATACGCAGTATTTT.

This chain links TRBV5-1 with TRBJ1-6; D might be TRBD1 (6 bases). V shed 1 base and J shed 9 bases, with 11 bases lying between them. This CDR3 is 14 amino acids long. Per germline, CDR1 SGHRS and CDR2 YFSETQ. The CDR3, as DNA: TGCGCCAGCAGCTTGACAGGGTTGTTTTCACCCCTCCACTTT. The encoded protein is CASSLTGLFSPLHF.